This section outlines one T cell receptor (beta chain) sequence together with its context. Its antigen remains unidentified. The sample comes from a study of shared clonotypes between healthy human individuals. Study-level results: Unshared clonotypes carried lower generation probabilities than those common to all four donors. Naive subsets typically showed greater estimated richness than memory subsets.

Sequencing was performed with immunoSEQ multiplex PCR; in TCRdb, only in-frame clones are kept and a portion is missing. The table includes about 1.1 million clones, approximately 80% detected once. The germline gives CDR1 PRHDT, CDR2 FYEKMQ (reference sequence). The V end was cut by 0 bases, the J end by 1 base, with 4 bases between. The CDR3 runs 15 residues. The sequence was obtained from a man between 18 and 35 years old in good health. Some clones in this sample may be carry-over from other donors' samples. Sequencing input: memory CD4+ T cells from PBMCs. The subset here: CD45RA-negative fraction. The chain links TRBV13 to TRBJ2-6; the D is unclear. In DNA form, the CDR3 reads TGTGCCAGCAGCTTAGGCTCGTCTGGGGCCAACGTCCTGACTTTC. Protein product: CASSLGSSGANVLTF.